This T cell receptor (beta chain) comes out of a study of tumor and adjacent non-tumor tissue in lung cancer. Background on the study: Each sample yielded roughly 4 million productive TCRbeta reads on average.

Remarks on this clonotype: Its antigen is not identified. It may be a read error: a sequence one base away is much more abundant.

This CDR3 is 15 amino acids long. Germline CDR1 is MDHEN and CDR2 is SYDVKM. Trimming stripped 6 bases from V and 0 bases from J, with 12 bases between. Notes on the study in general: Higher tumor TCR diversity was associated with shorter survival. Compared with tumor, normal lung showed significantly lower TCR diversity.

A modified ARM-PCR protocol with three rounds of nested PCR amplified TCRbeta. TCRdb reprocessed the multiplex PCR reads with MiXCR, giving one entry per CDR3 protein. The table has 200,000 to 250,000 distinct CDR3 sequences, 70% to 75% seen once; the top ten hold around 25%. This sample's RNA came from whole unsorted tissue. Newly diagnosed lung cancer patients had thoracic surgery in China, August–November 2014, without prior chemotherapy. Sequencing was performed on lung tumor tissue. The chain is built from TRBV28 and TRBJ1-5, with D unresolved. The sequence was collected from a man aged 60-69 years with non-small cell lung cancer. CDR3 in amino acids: CASRRLGNSNQPQHF. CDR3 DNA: TGTGCCAGCAGGAGGCTAGGAAATAGCAATCAGCCCCAGCATTTT. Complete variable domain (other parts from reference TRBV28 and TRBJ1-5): DVKVTQSSRYLVKRTGEKVFLECVQDMDHENMFWYRQDPGLGLRLIYFSYDVKMKEKGDIPEGYSVSREKKERFSLILESASTNQTSMYLCASRRLGNSNQPQHFGDGTRLSIL.